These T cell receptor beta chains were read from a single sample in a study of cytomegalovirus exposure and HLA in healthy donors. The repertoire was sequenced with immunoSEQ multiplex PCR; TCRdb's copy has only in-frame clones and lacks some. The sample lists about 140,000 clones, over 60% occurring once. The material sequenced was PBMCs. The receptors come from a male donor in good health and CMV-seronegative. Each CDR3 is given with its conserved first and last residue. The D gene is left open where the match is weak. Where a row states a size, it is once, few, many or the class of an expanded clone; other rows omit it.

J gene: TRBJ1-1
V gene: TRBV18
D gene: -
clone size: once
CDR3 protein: CASSPWGDDTEAFF
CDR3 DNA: TGTGCCAGCTCACCATGGGGGGATGACACTGAAGCTTTCTTT

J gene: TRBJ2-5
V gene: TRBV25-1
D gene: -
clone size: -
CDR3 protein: CASSDYTGTMETQYF
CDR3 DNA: TGTGCCAGCAGTGATTATACGGGAACGATGGAGACCCAGTACTTC

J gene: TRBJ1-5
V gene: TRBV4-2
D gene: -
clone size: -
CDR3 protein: CASGDGYSNQPQHF
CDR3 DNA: TGTGCCAGCGGAGATGGCTATAGCAATCAGCCCCAGCATTTT

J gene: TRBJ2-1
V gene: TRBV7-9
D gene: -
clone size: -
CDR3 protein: CASSDTSNEQFF
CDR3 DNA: TGTGCCAGCAGCGACACAAGTAATGAGCAGTTCTTC

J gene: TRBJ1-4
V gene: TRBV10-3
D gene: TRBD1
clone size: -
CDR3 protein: CAISAARGHNEKLFF
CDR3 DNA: TGTGCCATCTCCGCAGCCAGGGGGCATAATGAAAAACTGTTTTTT

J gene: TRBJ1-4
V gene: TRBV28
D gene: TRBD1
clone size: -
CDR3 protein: CASSLSRGQAREKLFF
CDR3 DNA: TGTGCCAGCAGTCTCAGCCGGGGACAGGCGCGCGAAAAACTGTTTTTT

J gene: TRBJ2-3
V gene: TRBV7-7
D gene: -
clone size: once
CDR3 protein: CASSPEYLSDTQYF
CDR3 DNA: TGTGCTAGCAGCCCTGAATACCTATCAGATACGCAGTATTTT

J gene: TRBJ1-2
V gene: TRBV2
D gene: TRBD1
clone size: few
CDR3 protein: CASSLAPGGMGYGYTF
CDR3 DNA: TGTGCCAGCAGCTTAGCTCCAGGGGGCATGGGCTATGGCTACACCTTC

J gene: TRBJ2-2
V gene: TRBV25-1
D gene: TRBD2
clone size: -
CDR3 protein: CASSTWTSGNSGELFF
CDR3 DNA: TGTGCCAGCAGTACCTGGACTAGCGGGAATTCCGGGGAGCTGTTTTTT

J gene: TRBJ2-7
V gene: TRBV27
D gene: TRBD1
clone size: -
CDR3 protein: CASSRIGTVSFHEQYF
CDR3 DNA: TGTGCCAGCAGTCGGATCGGGACAGTGAGTTTCCACGAGCAGTACTTC

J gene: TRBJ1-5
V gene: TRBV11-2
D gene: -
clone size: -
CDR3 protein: CASSLGFGGYQPQHF
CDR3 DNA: TGTGCCAGCAGCTTAGGGTTTGGGGGGTATCAGCCCCAGCATTTT

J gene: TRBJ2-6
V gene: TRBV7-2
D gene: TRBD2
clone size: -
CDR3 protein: CASSLVLVAGTSGANVLTF
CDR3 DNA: TGTGCCAGCAGCTTAGTTTTAGTAGCGGGGACCTCTGGGGCCAACGTCCTGACTTTC

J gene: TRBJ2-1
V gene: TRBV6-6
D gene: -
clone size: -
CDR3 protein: CASSYGWSEQFF
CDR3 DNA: TGTGCCAGCAGTTACGGGTGGAGTGAGCAGTTCTTC

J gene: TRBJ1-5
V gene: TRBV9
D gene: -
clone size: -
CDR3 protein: CASSKETGSNSNQPQHF
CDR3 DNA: TGTGCCAGCAGCAAAGAGACAGGATCCAATAGCAATCAGCCCCAGCATTTT

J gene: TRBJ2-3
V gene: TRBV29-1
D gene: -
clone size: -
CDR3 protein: CSVDPSTDTQYF
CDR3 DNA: TGCAGCGTTGACCCTAGCACAGATACGCAGTATTTT

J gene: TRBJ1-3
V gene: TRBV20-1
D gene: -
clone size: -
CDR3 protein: CSRNGNTIYF
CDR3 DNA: TGCAGCAGAAATGGAAACACCATATATTTT

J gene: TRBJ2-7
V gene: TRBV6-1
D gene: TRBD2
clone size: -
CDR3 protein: CASSEWEGYEQYF
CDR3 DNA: TGTGCCAGCAGTGAATGGGAGGGGTACGAGCAGTACTTC